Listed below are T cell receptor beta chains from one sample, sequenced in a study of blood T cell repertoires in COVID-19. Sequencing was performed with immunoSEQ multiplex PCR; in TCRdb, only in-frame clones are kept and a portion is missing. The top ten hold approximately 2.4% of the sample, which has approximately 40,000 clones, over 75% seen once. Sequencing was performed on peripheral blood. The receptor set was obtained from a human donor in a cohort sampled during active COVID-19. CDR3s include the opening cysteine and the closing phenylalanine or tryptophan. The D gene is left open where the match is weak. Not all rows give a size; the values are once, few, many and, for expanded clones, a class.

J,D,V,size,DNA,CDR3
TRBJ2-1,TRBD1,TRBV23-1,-,TGCGCCAGCAGGGGGGACAGGGGTCCGGGGTCCTACAATGAGCAGTTCTTC,CASRGDRGPGSYNEQFF
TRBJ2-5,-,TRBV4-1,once,TGCGCCAGCAGCCAAGATGGTGACTCGGAAGAGACCCAGTACTTC,CASSQDGDSEETQYF
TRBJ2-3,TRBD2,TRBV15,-,TGTGCCACCAGCAGAGATAGCGGGGGGCTCACAGATACGCAGTATTTT,CATSRDSGGLTDTQYF
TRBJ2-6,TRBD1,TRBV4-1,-,TGCGCCAGCAGCCAAGTGTTCCCGGGACAGGGAGGCCTCTCTGGGGCCAACGTCCTGACTTTC,CASSQVFPGQGGLSGANVLTF
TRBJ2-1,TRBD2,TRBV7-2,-,TGTGCCAGCAGCTCCCAAGGACTAGCCGGTCATGAGCAGTTCTTC,CASSSQGLAGHEQFF
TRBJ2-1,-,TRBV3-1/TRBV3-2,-,TGTGCCAGCAGCCATCTTACCAGCGTCGGTGAGCAGTTCTTC,CASSHLTSVGEQFF
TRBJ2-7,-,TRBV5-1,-,TGCGCCAGCAGCGGAACAGAATCCTACGAGCAGTACTTC,CASSGTESYEQYF
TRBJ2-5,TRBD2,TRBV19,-,TGTGCCAGTAGTATAGGTCTAGCGGGGAAAGAGACCCAGTACTTC,CASSIGLAGKETQYF
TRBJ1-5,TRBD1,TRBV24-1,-,TGTGCCACCAGTGATGGTAGGGGGCGGGTCTTTAGTCAGCCCCAGCATTTT,CATSDGRGRVFSQPQHF
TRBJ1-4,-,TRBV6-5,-,TGTGCCAGCAGTTACGTGGGGCAGGGTGGGAAACTGTTTTTT,CASSYVGQGGKLFF
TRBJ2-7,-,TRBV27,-,TGTGCCAGCAGTTCAGGGAACGAGCAGTACTTC,CASSSGNEQYF
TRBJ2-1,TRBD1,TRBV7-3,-,TGTGCCAGCAGCTTAGACACGGGACAGGGTCGAGAGCAGTTCTTC,CASSLDTGQGREQFF
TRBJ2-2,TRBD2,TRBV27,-,TGTGCCAGCAGTTCTACCCGGGGGGGGTTTAAGTCCGGGGAGCTGTTTTTT,CASSSTRGGFKSGELFF
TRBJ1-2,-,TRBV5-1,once,TGCGCCAGCAGTGATAGTACAGAACATGGCTACACCTTC,CASSDSTEHGYTF
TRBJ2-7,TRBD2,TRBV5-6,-,TGTGCCAGCAGCCGGAGTGGGGAGGGCGAGCAGTACTTC,CASSRSGEGEQYF
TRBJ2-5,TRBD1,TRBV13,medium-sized,TGTGCCAGCAGCTCGTCGGGACAGGGGGACCAAGAGACCCAGTACTTC,CASSSSGQGDQETQYF
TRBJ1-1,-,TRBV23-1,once,TGCGCCAGTACAATGACCCGACGATACGGGACACCCCCTTTCTTT,CASTMTRRYGTPPFF
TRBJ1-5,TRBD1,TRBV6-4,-,TGTGCCAGCAGTGACTCTGGACAGGGTCCCGGACGAGGCAATCAGCCCCAGCATTTT,CASSDSGQGPGRGNQPQHF
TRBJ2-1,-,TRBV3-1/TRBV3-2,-,TGTGCCAGCAGCCCGTCTTATCATGAGCAGTTCTTC,CASSPSYHEQFF
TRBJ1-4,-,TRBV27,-,TGTGCCAGCAGTCCCTCGCGGGGGTATGAAAAACTGTTTTTT,CASSPSRGYEKLFF
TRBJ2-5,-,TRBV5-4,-,TGTGCCAGCAGCTTGGAACGGCAAGAGACCCAGTACTTC,CASSLERQETQYF
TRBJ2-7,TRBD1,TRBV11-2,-,TGTGCCAGCAGCTTAGTTAGGGGACAGGGAATCCACGAGCAGTACTTC,CASSLVRGQGIHEQYF
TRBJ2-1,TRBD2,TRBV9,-,TGTGCCAGCAGCGAAGGACTAGCGGGAGTCAATGAGCAGTTCTTC,CASSEGLAGVNEQFF
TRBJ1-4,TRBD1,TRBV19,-,TGTGCCAGTTCCAACCAAGGACAGGGGGAAAAACTGTTTTTT,CASSNQGQGEKLFF
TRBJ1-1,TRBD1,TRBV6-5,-,TGTGCCAGCAGTTACTCGACAGGGGGCACTGAAGCTTTCTTT,CASSYSTGGTEAFF
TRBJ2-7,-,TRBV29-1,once,TGCAGCGACCCTGGCCACTACGAGCAGTACTTC,CSDPGHYEQYF
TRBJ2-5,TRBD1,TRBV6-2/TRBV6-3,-,TGTGCCAGCAGTTACGGACAGGGAAGGGAGACCCAGTACTTC,CASSYGQGRETQYF
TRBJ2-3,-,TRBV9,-,TGTGCCAGCAGCGTAGGTTGGACGGGGGCAGATACGCAGTATTTT,CASSVGWTGADTQYF
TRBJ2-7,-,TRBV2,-,TGTGCCAGCAGTGAACAGGGCAGCTCCTACGAGCAGTACTTC,CASSEQGSSYEQYF
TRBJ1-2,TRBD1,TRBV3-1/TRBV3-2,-,TGTGCCAGCAGCCAAGACATGACAGGGGCCTATGGCTACACCTTC,CASSQDMTGAYGYTF
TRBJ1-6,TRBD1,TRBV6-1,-,TGTGCCAGCAGTGGCCAGGGGGTGAGCTCCTATAATTCACCCCTCCACTTT,CASSGQGVSSYNSPLHF
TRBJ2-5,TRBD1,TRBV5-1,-,TGCGCCAGCAGCCCAGGGGGAGAGACCCAGTACTTC,CASSPGGETQYF
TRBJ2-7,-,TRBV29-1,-,TGCAGCGTTAGGGGGGGGGCCTATGAGCAGTACTTC,CSVRGGAYEQYF
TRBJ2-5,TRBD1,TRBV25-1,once,TGTGCCAGCAGTGCTCCGTACAGGGGAGAAGAGACCCAGTACTTC,CASSAPYRGEETQYF
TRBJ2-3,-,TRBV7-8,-,TGTGCCAGCAGCTTAGAGGGGTTGGGAGATACGCAGTATTTT,CASSLEGLGDTQYF
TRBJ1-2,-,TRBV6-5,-,TGTGCCACAGGGCCGGGCTACGGGCCCCGTGGCTACACCTTC,CATGPGYGPRGYTF
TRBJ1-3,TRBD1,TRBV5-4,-,TGTGCCAGCAGCCGGACAGGGCGATCTGGAAACACCATATATTTT,CASSRTGRSGNTIYF
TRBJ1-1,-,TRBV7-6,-,TGTGCCAGCTCGAGTACAGCCTTCACGGAAGCTTTCTTT,CASSSTAFTEAFF
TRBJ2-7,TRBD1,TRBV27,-,TGTGCCAGCAGCCCGACAGGGTACGAGCAGTACTTC,CASSPTGYEQYF
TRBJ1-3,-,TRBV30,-,TGTGCCTGGAGTCTCTACAGTTTTTCTGGAAACACCATATATTTT,CAWSLYSFSGNTIYF
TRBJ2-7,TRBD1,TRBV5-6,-,TGTGCCAGCAGCCTGGGGGACAGGGGGCCCTACGAGCAGTACTTC,CASSLGDRGPYEQYF
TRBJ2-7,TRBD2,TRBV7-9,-,TGTGCCAGCAGCTCCGACGGGGGGTCTCTCTACGAGCAGTACTTC,CASSSDGGSLYEQYF
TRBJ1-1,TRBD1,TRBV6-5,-,TGTGCCAGCCGATCGGGACAGGGGGCTTCAGCTTTCTTT,CASRSGQGASAFF
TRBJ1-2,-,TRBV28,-,TGTGCCAGCAGTTTATCACAGACCTATGGCTACACCTTC,CASSLSQTYGYTF
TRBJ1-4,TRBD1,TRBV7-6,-,TGTGCCAGCAGCGGGATGACAGGGATAGGTGAAAAACTGTTTTTT,CASSGMTGIGEKLFF
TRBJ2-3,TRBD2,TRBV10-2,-,TGCGCCAGCAGTTTGCGGGGGGTGGGCACAGATACGCAGTATTTT,CASSLRGVGTDTQYF
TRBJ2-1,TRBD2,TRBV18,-,TGTGCCAGCTCTCAGGGACTAGCGGGGGGCCCGCCTCAGTTCTTC,CASSQGLAGGPPQFF
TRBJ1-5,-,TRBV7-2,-,TGTGCCAGCAGCTCTAGCATCAATCAGCCCCAGCATTTT,CASSSSINQPQHF
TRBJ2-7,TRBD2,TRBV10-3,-,TGTGCCATCAGTGAGCCTAGCGGGGTCTCCTACGAGCAGTACTTC,CAISEPSGVSYEQYF
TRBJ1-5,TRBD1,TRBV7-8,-,TGTGCCAGCAGCTTAGGCCCGACAGGGAGAAGTCAGCCCCAGCATTTT,CASSLGPTGRSQPQHF
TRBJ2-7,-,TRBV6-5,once,TGTGCCAGCAGTTACCTCTACGAGCAGTACTTC,CASSYLYEQYF
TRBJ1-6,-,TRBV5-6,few,TGTGCCAGCAGCCTCCCGGGGGTAACCCAAATGGTGGTGTCACCCCTCCACTTT,CASSLPGVTQMVVSPLHF
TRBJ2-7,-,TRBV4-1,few,TGCGCCAGCAGCCCTACAGGGAACGAGCAGTACTTC,CASSPTGNEQYF
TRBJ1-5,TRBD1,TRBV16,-,TGTGCCAGCAGCCAATCGCAGGGGGGCAATCAGCCCCAGCATTTT,CASSQSQGGNQPQHF